This T cell receptor (beta chain) derives from a study of blood T cell repertoires in COVID-19. Whole-study context: Sample material is recorded as cDNA or gDNA derived from T cells, B-cell-depleted T cells, or PBMCs.

Seattle patients were enrolled while actively infected and followed longitudinally. Trimming stripped 3 bases from V and 5 bases from J, with 8 bases between. CDR1 and CDR2 from the germline V gene are GTSNPN and SVGIG (reference sequence). This CDR3 is built from 11 residues. Original data processing: The assay estimated nucleated cells by amplifying reference gene primers. The assay was immunoSEQ multiplex PCR, and TCRdb's table has in-frame clones only and misses some. V and J calls plus clone size are reproduced from that table; the DNA served to infer D and trimming. This table holds fewer than 600,000 clones, 89% found once.

The V gene is TRBV30, the J gene TRBJ2-7; no firm D call. The material sequenced was peripheral blood. This sequence originates from a man in his late teens or twenties with COVID-19, enrolled during active disease. The CDR3 nucleotides read TGTGCCTGGAGATCGGGTAACGAGCAGTACTTC. Translation: CAWRSGNEQYF.